The 14 T cell receptor beta chains below were found in one sample sequenced in a study of identical twins. A single record per CDR3 protein comes from TCRdb applying MiXCR to the 5' RACE reads. In the table there are approximately 680,000 distinct CDR3 sequences, around 7.5% of which are singletons. These sequences were also reported in another study, on yellow fever vaccine responses in identical twins.

The sequenced sample was PBMCs. The receptors stem from a woman aged 18-29 years in good health.

The chain joins TRBV18 to TRBJ2-1, with D tentatively TRBD2 (5 bases). V lost 1 base, J lost 5 bases, and 9 bases lay in between. This CDR3 comprises 14 residues. Germline V lookup: CDR1 KGHSH, CDR2 LQKENI. The DNA of the CDR3 is TGTGCCAGCTCACCACGGTCCGGGGACAATGAGCAGTTCTTC. Its protein is CASSPRSGDNEQFF.

This clonotype was picked up many times. The chain combines TRBV12-3 or TRBV12-4 with TRBJ2-7; possible D gene TRBD2, 5 bases. Trimming took off 3 bases at V and 4 bases at J, with 19 bases between the two ends. CDR3 length: 16 amino acids. CDR3 nucleotide sequence: TGTGCCAGCAGTTTTCCCCCGTCGGCGGGCGCATACGAGCAGTACTTC. It translates to CASSFPPSAGAYEQYF.

This clonotype was seen at least ten times. This sequence joins TRBV20-1 and TRBJ2-3, with 7 bases that match TRBD2. This CDR3 has 15 amino acids. Trimming at V came to 5 bases and at J to 2 bases, leaving 10 bases not matched to a gene. Germline-derived CDR1 and CDR2 are DFQATT and SNEGSKA (reference sequence). CDR3 region: CSAQRSGPSTDTQYF. For the CDR3, the DNA is TGCAGTGCTCAACGTAGCGGGCCGTCCACAGATACGCAGTATTTT.

The J gene is TRBJ2-1, the V gene TRBV6-1; maybe TRBD2 (6 bases). The V end was cut by 7 bases, the J end by 0 bases, with 13 bases between. CDR1 MNHNS and CDR2 SASEGT come from the germline V gene. The CDR3 runs to 15 residues. The CDR3 here is CASNLRDSSYNEQFF. The CDR3 DNA is TGTGCCAGCAACCTCCGGGACTCCTCCTACAATGAGCAGTTCTTC.

Only a few counts were recorded for this clonotype. The chain recombines TRBV2 with TRBJ2-7; perhaps D is TRBD1 or TRBD2 (6 bases each). Germline-derived CDR1 and CDR2 are SNHLY and FYNNEI. The CDR3 totals 12 residues. V shed 6 bases and J shed 3 bases, with 9 bases lying between them. The CDR3 loop is CASSEGGYEQYV. The CDR3 bases are TGTGCCAGCAGCGAGGGGGGCTACGAGCAGTACGTC.

The rearrangement uses TRBV5-6 and TRBJ2-7, with D uncertain. Trimming removed 1 base at V and 5 bases at J, with 4 bases between. Per the germline V gene, CDR1 is SGHDT and CDR2 is YYEEEE. The length of the CDR3 is 11 residues. CDR3 nucleotide sequence: TGTGCCAGCAGCTTGTATCACGAGCAGTACTTC. Residues: CASSLYHEQYF.

In DNA, the CDR3 is TGTGCCACCCTCCCCGGGACAGGGTTCTACGAGCAGTACTTC. Translated: CATLPGTGFYEQYF. This chain uses TRBV28 with TRBJ2-7; 9 bases agree with TRBD1. The CDR3 length is 14 residues. V lost 10 bases, J lost 3 bases, and 10 bases stayed unmatched. Germline V gives CDR1 MDHEN, CDR2 SYDVKM.

This clonotype has a handful of counts. This chain joins TRBV29-1 and TRBJ2-2; TRBD1 is a possible D gene (6 bases). This CDR3 region has 14 residues. The germline V gene has CDR1 SQVTM and CDR2 ANQGSEA. The V end was cut by 6 bases, the J end by 0 bases, with 11 bases between. CDR3 residues: CSVRRGTNTGELFF. CDR3 sequence (DNA): TGCAGCGTGCGCAGGGGAACGAACACCGGGGAGCTGTTTTTT.

This sequence joins TRBV4-1 and TRBJ2-1; D remains unclear. V lost 0 bases, J lost 5 bases, and 8 bases lay in between. The CDR3 contains 14 residues. Germline-derived CDR1 and CDR2 are MGHRA and YSYEKL. Here the CDR3 DNA reads TGCGCCAGCAGCCAAGATAGGGTAAACAATGAGCAGTTCTTC. This gives the protein CASSQDRVNNEQFF.

The chain employs TRBV6-5 and TRBJ1-5; D may be TRBD1 (6 bases). Germline CDR1 reads MNHEY; CDR2 reads SVGAGI. The CDR3 spans 15 residues. The V and J ends lost 0 bases and 7 bases respectively, with 13 bases between them. The CDR3 reads CASSYSGEDRQPQHF. The CDR3 nucleotides are TGTGCCAGCAGTTACTCGGGAGAAGACAGGCAGCCCCAGCATTTT.

This clonotype was counted many times. J is TRBJ2-7 and V is TRBV28; TRBD2 matches 11 bases. The CDR3 is 15 amino acids. CDR1 and CDR2 (germline): MDHEN, SYDVKM. V gave up 6 bases and J gave up 7 bases; unmatched junction bases: 11. The DNA of the CDR3 is TGTGCCAGCAGAAGGGAACTAGCGGGAGTCGAGGAGCAGTACTTC. It codes for CASRRELAGVEEQYF.

This clonotype was detected many times. The CDR3 DNA is TGTGCCAGCAGCCAAAGGGACACCACCTACGAGCAGTACTTC. Its translation is CASSQRDTTYEQYF. This chain joins TRBV3-1 and TRBJ2-7, with D possibly matching TRBD1 (6 bases). Between the trimmed V and J ends, which lost 2 bases and 2 bases, there was a span of 10 bases. Germline values: CDR1 LGHDT, CDR2 YNNKEL (reference sequence). The CDR3 loop spans 14 amino acids.

The chain has TRBV3-1 and TRBJ2-4; 10 nucleotides line up with TRBD1. V lost 0 bases and J lost 7; bases outside the gene matches: 12. The CDR3 is made up of 18 amino acids. Germline lookup yields CDR1 LGHDT and CDR2 YNNKEL (reference sequence). The CDR3 sequence is CASSQDRRQGALGNIQYF. The CDR3 nucleotides are TGTGCCAGCAGCCAAGATAGGAGACAGGGGGCTTTAGGGAACATTCAGTACTTC.

This clonotype occurred a few times. As DNA, the CDR3 is TGCGCCAGCAGCTTGGTATCGCCGGCTGGGGCCAACGTCCTGACTTTC. It translates to CASSLVSPAGANVLTF. The chain has TRBV5-1 and TRBJ2-6; no definite D call. CDR3 length equals 16 residues. Germline CDR1 SGHRS, CDR2 YFSETQ. The V end lost 0 bases, the J end lost 2 bases, and 9 bases lay between the germline ends.